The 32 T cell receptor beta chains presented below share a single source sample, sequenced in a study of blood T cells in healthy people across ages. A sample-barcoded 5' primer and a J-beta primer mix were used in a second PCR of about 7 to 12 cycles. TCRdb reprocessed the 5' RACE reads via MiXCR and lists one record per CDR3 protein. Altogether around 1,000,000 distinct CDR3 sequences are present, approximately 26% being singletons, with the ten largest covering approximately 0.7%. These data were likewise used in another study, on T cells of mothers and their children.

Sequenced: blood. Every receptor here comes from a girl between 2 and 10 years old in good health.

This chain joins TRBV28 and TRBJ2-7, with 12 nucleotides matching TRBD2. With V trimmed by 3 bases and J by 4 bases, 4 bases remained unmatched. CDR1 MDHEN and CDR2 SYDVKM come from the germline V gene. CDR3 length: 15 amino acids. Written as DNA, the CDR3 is TGTGCCAGCAGTTTCGGACTAGCGGGACTATACGAGCAGTACTTC. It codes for CASSFGLAGLYEQYF.

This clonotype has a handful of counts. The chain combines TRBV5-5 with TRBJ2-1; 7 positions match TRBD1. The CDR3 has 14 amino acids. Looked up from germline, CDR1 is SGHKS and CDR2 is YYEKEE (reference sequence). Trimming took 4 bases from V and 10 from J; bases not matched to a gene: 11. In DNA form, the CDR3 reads TGTGCCAGCAGCCCTAACCCCGACAGGGAAGAGCAGTTCTTC. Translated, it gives CASSPNPDREEQFF.

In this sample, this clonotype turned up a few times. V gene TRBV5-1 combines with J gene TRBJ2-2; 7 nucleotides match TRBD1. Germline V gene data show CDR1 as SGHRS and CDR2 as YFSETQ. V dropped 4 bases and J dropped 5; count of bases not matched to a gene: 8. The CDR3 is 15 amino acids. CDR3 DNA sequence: TGCGCCAGCAGCCTAGGACAGGTGGGAACCGGGGAGCTGTTTTTT. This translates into CASSLGQVGTGELFF.

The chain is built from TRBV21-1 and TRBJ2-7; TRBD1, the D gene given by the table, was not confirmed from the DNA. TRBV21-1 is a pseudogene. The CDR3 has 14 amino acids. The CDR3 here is CATPRQTLFCEQYF. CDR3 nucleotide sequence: TGTGCCACCCCCAGACAGACCCTTTTCTGCGAGCAGTACTTC.

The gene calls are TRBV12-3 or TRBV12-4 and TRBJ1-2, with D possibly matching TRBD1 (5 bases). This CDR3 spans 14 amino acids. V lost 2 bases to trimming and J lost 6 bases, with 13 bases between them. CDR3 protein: CASSLSGSGDGYTF. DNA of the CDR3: TGTGCCAGCAGTTTATCAGGGAGCGGGGATGGCTACACCTTC.

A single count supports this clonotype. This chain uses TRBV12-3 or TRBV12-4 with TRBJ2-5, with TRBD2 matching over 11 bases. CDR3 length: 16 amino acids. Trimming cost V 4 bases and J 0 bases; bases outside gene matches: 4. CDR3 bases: TGTGCCAGCAGTTGGGGACTAGCGGCGTACCAAGAGACCCAGTACTTC. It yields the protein CASSWGLAAYQETQYF.

CDR3 in DNA: TGTGCCAGCAGTGTAACAACAGAGACCCAGTACTTC. The encoded protein is CASSVTTETQYF. The chain links TRBV12-3 or TRBV12-4 to TRBJ2-5; the D is unclear. The V end was cut by 5 bases, the J end by 4 bases, with 8 bases between. This CDR3 is built from 12 residues.

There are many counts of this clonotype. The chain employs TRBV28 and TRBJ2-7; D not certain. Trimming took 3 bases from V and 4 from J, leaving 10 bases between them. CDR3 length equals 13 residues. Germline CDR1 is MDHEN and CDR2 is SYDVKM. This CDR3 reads CASSFRGTYEQYF. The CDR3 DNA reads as TGTGCCAGCAGTTTCCGAGGTACTTACGAGCAGTACTTC.

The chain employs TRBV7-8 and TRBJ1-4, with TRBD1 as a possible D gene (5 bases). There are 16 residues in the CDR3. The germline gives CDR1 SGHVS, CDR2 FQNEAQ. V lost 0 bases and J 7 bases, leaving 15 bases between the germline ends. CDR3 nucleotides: TGTGCCAGCAGCTTAGCGGGGGGGGTTGGCGGTGAAAAACTGTTTTTT. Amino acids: CASSLAGGVGGEKLFF.

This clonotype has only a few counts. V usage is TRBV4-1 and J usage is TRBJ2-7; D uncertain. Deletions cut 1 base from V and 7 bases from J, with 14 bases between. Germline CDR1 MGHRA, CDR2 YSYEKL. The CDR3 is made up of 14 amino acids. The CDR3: CASSQVSLGTEQYF. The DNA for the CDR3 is TGCGCCAGCAGCCAAGTGAGCCTTGGAACTGAGCAGTACTTC.

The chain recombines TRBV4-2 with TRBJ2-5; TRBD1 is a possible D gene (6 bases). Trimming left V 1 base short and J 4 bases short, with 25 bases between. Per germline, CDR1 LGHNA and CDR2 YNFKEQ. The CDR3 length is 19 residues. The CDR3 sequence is CASSQGSLALGAFRETQYF. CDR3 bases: TGTGCCAGCAGCCAAGGAAGTTTAGCTTTGGGGGCTTTCCGAGAGACCCAGTACTTC.

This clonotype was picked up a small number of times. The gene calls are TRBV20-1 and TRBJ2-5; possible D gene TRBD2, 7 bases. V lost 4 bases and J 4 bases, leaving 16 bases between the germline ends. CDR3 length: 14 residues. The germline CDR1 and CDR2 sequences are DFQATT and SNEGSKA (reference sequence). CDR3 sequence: CSATRGAVRETQYF. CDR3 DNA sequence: TGCAGTGCTACCCGGGGGGCAGTTCGAGAGACCCAGTACTTC.

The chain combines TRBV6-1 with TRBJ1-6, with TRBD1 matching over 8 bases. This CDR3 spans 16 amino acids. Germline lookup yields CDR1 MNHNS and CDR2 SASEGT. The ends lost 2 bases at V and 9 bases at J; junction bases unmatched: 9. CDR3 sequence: CASSERGQGRSSPLHF. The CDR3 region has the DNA TGTGCCAGCAGTGAACGTGGACAGGGAAGGAGTTCACCCCTCCACTTT.

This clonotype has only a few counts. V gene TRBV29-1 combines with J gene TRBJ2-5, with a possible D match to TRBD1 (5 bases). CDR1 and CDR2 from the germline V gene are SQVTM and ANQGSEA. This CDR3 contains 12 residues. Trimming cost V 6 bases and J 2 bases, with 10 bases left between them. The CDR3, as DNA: TGCAGCGTCTCAGGGTTACAAGAGACCCAGTACTTC. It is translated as CSVSGLQETQYF.

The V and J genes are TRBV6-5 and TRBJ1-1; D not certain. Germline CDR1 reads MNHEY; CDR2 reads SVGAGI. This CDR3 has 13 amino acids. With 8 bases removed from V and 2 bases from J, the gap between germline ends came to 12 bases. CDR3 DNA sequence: TGTGCCAGCTCTGGTGATCTTAACACTGAAGCTTTCTTT. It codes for CASSGDLNTEAFF.

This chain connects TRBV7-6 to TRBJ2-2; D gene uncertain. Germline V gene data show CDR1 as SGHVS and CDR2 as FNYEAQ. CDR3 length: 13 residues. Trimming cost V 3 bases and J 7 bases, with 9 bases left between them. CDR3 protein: CASSFEDGGELFF. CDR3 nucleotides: TGTGCCAGCAGCTTCGAGGACGGCGGGGAGCTGTTTTTT.

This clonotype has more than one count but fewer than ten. In nucleotides, the CDR3 is TGCAGCGTTGAGGAGACTAGCGGGATTGCCGATGAGCAGTTCTTC. This sequence encodes CSVEETSGIADEQFF. V gene TRBV29-1 combines with J gene TRBJ2-1, with TRBD2 matching over 11 bases. The CDR3 has 15 residues. CDR1 and CDR2 (germline): SQVTM, ANQGSEA. V lost 3 bases, J lost 8 bases, and 9 bases stayed unmatched.

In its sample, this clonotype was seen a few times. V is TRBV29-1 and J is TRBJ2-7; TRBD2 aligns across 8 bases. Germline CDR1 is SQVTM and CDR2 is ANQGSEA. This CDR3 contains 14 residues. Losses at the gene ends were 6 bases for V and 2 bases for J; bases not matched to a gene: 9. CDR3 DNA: TGCAGCGTCCTCCTGACTAGCGACCCCTACGAGCAGTACTTC. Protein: CSVLLTSDPYEQYF.

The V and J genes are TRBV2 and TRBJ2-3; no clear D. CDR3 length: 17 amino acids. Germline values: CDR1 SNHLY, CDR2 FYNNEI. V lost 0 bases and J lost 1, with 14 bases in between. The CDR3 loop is CASSEAAGLRRTDTQYF. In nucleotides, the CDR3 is TGTGCCAGCAGTGAAGCGGCCGGGTTGCGCCGCACAGATACGCAGTATTTT. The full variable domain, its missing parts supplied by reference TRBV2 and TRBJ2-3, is EPEVTQTPSHQVTQMGQEVILRCVPISNHLYFYWYRQILGQKVEFLVSFYNNEISEKSEIFDDQFSVERPDGSNFTLKIRSTKLEDSAMYFCASSEAAGLRRTDTQYFGPGTRLTVL.

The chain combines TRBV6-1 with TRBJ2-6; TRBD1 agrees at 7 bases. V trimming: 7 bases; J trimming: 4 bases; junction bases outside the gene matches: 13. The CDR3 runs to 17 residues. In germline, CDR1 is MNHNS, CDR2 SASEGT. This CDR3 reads CASKGQLLGEGANVLTF. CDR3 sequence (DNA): TGTGCCAGCAAGGGACAGCTCCTGGGAGAGGGGGCCAACGTCCTGACTTTC.

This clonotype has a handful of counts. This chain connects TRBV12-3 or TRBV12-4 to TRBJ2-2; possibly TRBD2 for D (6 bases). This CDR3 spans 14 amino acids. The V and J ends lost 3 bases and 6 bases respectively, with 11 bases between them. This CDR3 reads CASSFGGTAGELFF. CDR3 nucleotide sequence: TGTGCCAGCAGTTTTGGAGGGACCGCCGGGGAGCTGTTTTTT.

The CDR3 nucleotides read TGCGCCAGCAGCCAAGATCGGGCGGGCCCTGAAGCTTTCTTT. This sequence encodes CASSQDRAGPEAFF. The chain recombines TRBV4-3 with TRBJ1-1; the D is unclear. The V gene's germline CDR1 is LGHNA and CDR2 YSLEER. Deletions cut 0 bases from V and 6 bases from J, with 11 bases between. This CDR3 contains 14 residues.

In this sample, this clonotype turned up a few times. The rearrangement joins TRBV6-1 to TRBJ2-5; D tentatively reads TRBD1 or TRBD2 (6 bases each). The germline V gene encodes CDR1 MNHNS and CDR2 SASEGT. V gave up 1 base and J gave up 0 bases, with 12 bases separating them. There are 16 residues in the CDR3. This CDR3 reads CASSEGPGANQETQYF. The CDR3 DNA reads TGTGCCAGCAGTGAAGGACCGGGGGCGAACCAAGAGACCCAGTACTTC.

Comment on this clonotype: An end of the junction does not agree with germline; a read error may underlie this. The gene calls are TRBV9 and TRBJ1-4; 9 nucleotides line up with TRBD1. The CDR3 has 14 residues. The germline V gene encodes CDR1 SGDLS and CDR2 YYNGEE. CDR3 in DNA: TGTGCCGGCAGCGTAGGACAGGGGTATGAAAAACTGTTTTTT. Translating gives CAGSVGQGYEKLFF.

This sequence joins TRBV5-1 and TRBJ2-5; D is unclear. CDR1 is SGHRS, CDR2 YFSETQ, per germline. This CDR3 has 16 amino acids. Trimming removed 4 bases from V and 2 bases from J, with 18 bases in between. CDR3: CASSMPAALLQETQYF. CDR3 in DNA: TGCGCCAGCAGCATGCCGGCCGCGCTCCTACAAGAGACCCAGTACTTC.

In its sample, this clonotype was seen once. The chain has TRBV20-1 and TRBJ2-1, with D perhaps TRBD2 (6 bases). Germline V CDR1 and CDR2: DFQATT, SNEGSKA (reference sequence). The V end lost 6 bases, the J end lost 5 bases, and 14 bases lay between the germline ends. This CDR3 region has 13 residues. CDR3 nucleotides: TGCAGTGCCGCCGGGACTGGTCACAATGAGCAGTTCTTC. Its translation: CSAAGTGHNEQFF.

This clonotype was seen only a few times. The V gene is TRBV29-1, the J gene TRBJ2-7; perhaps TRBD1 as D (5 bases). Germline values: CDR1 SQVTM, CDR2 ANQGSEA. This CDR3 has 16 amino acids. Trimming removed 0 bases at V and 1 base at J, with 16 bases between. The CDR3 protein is CSVEDPRTRGSYEQYF. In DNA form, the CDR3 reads TGCAGCGTTGAAGATCCCCGGACAAGGGGATCCTACGAGCAGTACTTC.

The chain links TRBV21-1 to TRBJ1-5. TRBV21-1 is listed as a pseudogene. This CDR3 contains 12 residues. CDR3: CASSKVADWEHF. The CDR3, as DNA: TGTGCCAGCAGCAAAGTGGCGGATTGGGAGCATTTT.

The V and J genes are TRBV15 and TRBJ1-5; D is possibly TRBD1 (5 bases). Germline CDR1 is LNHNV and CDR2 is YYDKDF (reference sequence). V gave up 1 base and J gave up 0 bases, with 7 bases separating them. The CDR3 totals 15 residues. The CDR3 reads CATSRGGNSNQPQHF. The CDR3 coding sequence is TGTGCCACCAGCAGAGGGGGGAATAGCAATCAGCCCCAGCATTTT.

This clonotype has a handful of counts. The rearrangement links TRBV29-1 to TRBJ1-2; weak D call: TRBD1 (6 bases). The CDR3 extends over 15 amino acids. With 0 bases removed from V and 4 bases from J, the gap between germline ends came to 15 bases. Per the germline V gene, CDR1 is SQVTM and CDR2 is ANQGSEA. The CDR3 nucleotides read TGCAGCGTTGAAGATCTCGGGGGCGGACCCTATGGCTACACCTTC. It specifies CSVEDLGGGPYGYTF.

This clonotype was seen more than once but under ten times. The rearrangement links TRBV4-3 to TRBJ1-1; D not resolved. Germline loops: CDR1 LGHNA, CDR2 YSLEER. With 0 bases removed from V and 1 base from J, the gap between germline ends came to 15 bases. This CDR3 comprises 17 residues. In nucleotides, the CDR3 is TGCGCCAGCAGCCAAGACCCGGGATCTTTGAGGAACACTGAAGCTTTCTTT. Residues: CASSQDPGSLRNTEAFF.

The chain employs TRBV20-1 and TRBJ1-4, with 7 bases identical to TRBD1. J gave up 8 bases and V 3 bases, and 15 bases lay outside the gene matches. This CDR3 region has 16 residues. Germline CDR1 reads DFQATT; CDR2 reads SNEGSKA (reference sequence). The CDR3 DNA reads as TGCAGTGCTAGGGAGAACAGGGGATCACTCCGGGAAAAACTGTTTTTT. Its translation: CSARENRGSLREKLFF.